Below are 14 T cell receptor beta chains sequenced from a single sample in a study of somatic mutations in cytotoxic T cells in rheumatoid arthritis. Measured with immunoSEQ multiplex PCR; TCRdb has only the in-frame clones, and not every one. The data hold tens of thousands of clones, with 70% to 90% observed a single time. Sequencing was carried out using CD8+ T cells sorted from blood. Receptors were obtained from a woman between 45 and 60 years old in good health.

The chain has TRBV5-1 and TRBJ2-1, with 7 nucleotides matching TRBD2. Trimming cost V 0 bases and J 4 bases; bases outside gene matches: 4. Germline V gene lookup returns CDR1 SGHRS and CDR2 YFSETQ. The CDR3 length is 15 residues. The CDR3 loop is CASSLVGGRYNEQFF. Written as DNA, the CDR3 is TGCGCCAGCAGCTTGGTCGGGGGGAGGTACAATGAGCAGTTCTTC.

The chain couples TRBV5-6 to TRBJ2-5; weak D call: TRBD2 (6 bases). Germline V gene data show CDR1 as SGHDT and CDR2 as YYEEEE. This CDR3 comprises 16 residues. The V end lost 1 base, the J end lost 1 base, and 14 bases lay between the germline ends. This CDR3 is CASSLWNAGSQETQYF. Here the CDR3 DNA reads TGTGCCAGCAGCTTGTGGAACGCGGGGTCCCAAGAGACCCAGTACTTC.

A single count supports this clone. The chain's CDR3 is CASSLDSLLNEKLFF. Here the CDR3 DNA reads TGTGCCAGCAGCCTCGACAGTTTACTAAATGAAAAACTGTTTTTT. The chain links TRBV6-5 to TRBJ1-4; possibly TRBD1 for D (5 bases). Germline V gene lookup returns CDR1 MNHEY and CDR2 SVGAGI. V lost 6 bases and J lost 5, with 16 bases in between. The CDR3 has 15 amino acids.

This clone was recorded only once. The gene calls are TRBV19 and TRBJ2-3, with 8 nucleotides matching TRBD1. The CDR3 extends over 12 amino acids. Germline trimming cut 6 bases from V and 10 bases from J; bases unmatched to any gene: 6. The V gene's germline CDR1 is LNHDA and CDR2 SQIVND (reference sequence). The CDR3 protein is CASRMDRESQYF. The CDR3 DNA sequence: TGTGCCAGTAGGATGGACAGGGAATCGCAGTATTTT.

This clone was recorded only once. The chain joins TRBV7-6 to TRBJ1-3; no firm D call. The CDR3 contains 14 residues. Germline assignment: CDR1 SGHVS and CDR2 FNYEAQ. V lost 5 bases and J 1 base, leaving 9 bases between the germline ends. The CDR3 protein is CASSTRESGNTIYF. The DNA for the CDR3 is TGTGCCAGCAGCACAAGGGAGTCTGGAAACACCATATATTTT.

The CDR3 nucleotides are TGCAGCGTTGAATCTGGGGAAACCTATGGCTACACCTTC. Its translation: CSVESGETYGYTF. The V gene is TRBV29-1, the J gene TRBJ1-2; no firm D call. Deletions cut 2 bases from V and 4 bases from J, with 11 bases between. The CDR3 has 13 amino acids. In germline, CDR1 is SQVTM, CDR2 ANQGSEA.

This sequence joins TRBV7-6 and TRBJ2-2, with 9 positions matching TRBD1. The ends lost 5 bases at V and 2 bases at J; junction bases unmatched: 12. The CDR3 spans 18 residues. Germline CDR1 reads SGHVS; CDR2 reads FNYEAQ. CDR3 region: CASSGVLRDRENTGELFF. Written as DNA, the CDR3 is TGTGCCAGCAGCGGCGTGCTCCGGGACAGGGAAAACACCGGGGAGCTGTTTTTT.

This chain joins TRBV5-6 and TRBJ1-6, with a possible D match to TRBD1 (5 bases). CDR3 length: 15 amino acids. V gave up 5 bases and J gave up 8 bases, with 17 bases separating them. Germline CDR1 and CDR2: SGHDT and YYEEEE. In nucleotides, the CDR3 is TGTGCCAGCAGTATAGGTTGGGGGATGGATTCACCCCTCCACTTT. Translating it yields CASSIGWGMDSPLHF.

This clone was observed a handful of times. V is TRBV2 and J is TRBJ1-5; D call uncertain. This CDR3 region has 13 residues. The germline V gene has CDR1 SNHLY and CDR2 FYNNEI. V was clipped by 1 base and J by 6 bases, with 7 bases between them. The CDR3 DNA sequence: TGTGCCAGCAGTGAAGGGTTTAGTCAGCCCCAGCATTTT. Residues: CASSEGFSQPQHF.

In its sample, this clone was seen once. This chain links TRBV9 with TRBJ1-3; D remains ambiguous. CDR3 length: 12 residues. CDR1 and CDR2 (germline): SGDLS, YYNGEE. V was shortened by 3 bases and J by 3 bases, with 4 bases between the two germline ends. The CDR3 region is CASSDYGNTIYF. CDR3 bases: TGTGCCAGCAGCGACTATGGAAACACCATATATTTT.

This chain uses TRBV10-2 with TRBJ2-5; D may be TRBD2 (7 bases). From germline, CDR1 is WSHSY and CDR2 SAAADI. CDR3 length: 18 residues. Deletions cut 3 bases from V and 1 base from J, with 21 bases between. CDR3 sequence reads: CASSDRGGPKRSQETQYF. The CDR3 DNA reads TGCGCCAGCAGTGATAGGGGGGGCCCAAAGAGGAGCCAAGAGACCCAGTACTTC.

This chain uses TRBV6-1 with TRBJ2-2; 9 bases map to TRBD1. Germline lookup yields CDR1 MNHNS and CDR2 SASEGT. J was trimmed by 5 bases and V by 7 bases; bases with no gene match: 8. The CDR3 has 15 amino acids. In DNA, the CDR3 is TGTGCCAGCAAACCCGGGACAGGGAATACCGGGGAGCTGTTTTTT. Translated, it gives CASKPGTGNTGELFF.

The V call is TRBV7-2, the J call TRBJ1-6; 7 nucleotides align to TRBD1. The CDR3 is 15 residues long. V dropped 1 base and J dropped 7; count of bases not matched to a gene: 4. The germline V gene has CDR1 SGHTA and CDR2 FQGNSA. The CDR3 sequence: CASSLEGARNSPLHF. The CDR3 DNA reads TGTGCCAGCAGCTTAGAGGGGGCGCGAAATTCACCCCTCCACTTT.

CDR3 in DNA: TGTGCCAGCACCGAGCAAGCAACTAATGAAAAACTGTTTTTT. Its translation: CASTEQATNEKLFF. The rearrangement links TRBV7-9 to TRBJ1-4; no definite D call. Between the trimmed V and J ends, which lost 7 bases and 0 bases, there was a span of 9 bases. This CDR3 has 14 residues. CDR1 SEHNR and CDR2 FQNEAQ come from the germline V gene (reference sequence).